Shown below are 31 T cell receptor beta chains from a single sample sequenced in a study of shared clonotypes between healthy human individuals. The method was immunoSEQ multiplex PCR; TCRdb's version includes in-frame clones alone and lacks a portion of them. Here the sample spans about 490,000 clones, roughly 85% being singletons. Source material: PBMCs. These receptors were taken from a woman aged 35 to 49 in good health. Some clones in this sample may be carry-over from other donors' samples.

Note on this clone: A read error may produce the germline difference seen at one junction end. The V call is TRBV5-4, the J call TRBJ1-4; unclear D gene. Germline V gene lookup returns CDR1 SGHNT and CDR2 YYREEE (reference sequence). The CDR3 runs 16 residues. The CDR3 is CASSQDPPGSNEKLFF. CDR3 bases: TGCGCCAGCAGCCAAGATCCCCCGGGATCTAATGAAAAACTGTTTTTT. Based on the CDR3 plus reference TRBV5-4 and TRBJ1-4, the full variable domain is ETGVTQSPTHLIKTRGQQVTLRCSSQSGHNTVSWYQQALGQGPQFIFQYYREEENGRGNFPPRFSGLQFPNYSSELNVNALELDDSALYLCASSQDPPGSNEKLFFGSGTQLSVL.

V and J are TRBV6-1 and TRBJ1-1, with 8 bases that match TRBD1. Germline V lookup: CDR1 MNHNS, CDR2 SASEGT. V dropped 5 bases and J dropped 5; count of bases not matched to a gene: 1. The CDR3 loop spans 12 amino acids. In DNA, the CDR3 is TGTGCCAGCAGTCGGACAGGGACTGAAGCTTTCTTT. Protein: CASSRTGTEAFF.

The rearrangement uses TRBV6-5 and TRBJ1-2; D is possibly TRBD1 (5 bases). V lost 5 bases and J 2 bases, leaving 9 bases between the germline ends. The CDR3 loop spans 13 amino acids. The germline V gene has CDR1 MNHEY and CDR2 SVGAGI. Written as DNA, the CDR3 is TGTGCCAGCAGTCGGACACCCAACTATGGCTACACCTTC. Translated, it gives CASSRTPNYGYTF.

The chain links TRBV9 to TRBJ1-4; D might be TRBD1 (5 bases). V was trimmed by 2 bases and J by 10 bases, leaving 12 bases between them. Germline lookup yields CDR1 SGDLS and CDR2 YYNGEE. This CDR3 comprises 13 residues. The CDR3 DNA is TGTGCCAGCAGCGTCCTGGGCGGGGGAAAACTGTTTTTT. It specifies CASSVLGGGKLFF.

V usage is TRBV7-2 and J usage is TRBJ2-7; D is uncertain. CDR1 and CDR2 from the germline V gene are SGHTA and FQGNSA. CDR3 size: 13 residues. V lost 5 bases and J lost 2, with 10 bases in between. The CDR3 DNA follows: TGTGCCAGCAGCCTCGATGGGACCTACGAGCAGTACTTC. Encoded protein: CASSLDGTYEQYF.

CDR3 in amino acids: CASSIRGGSTDTQYF. CDR3 nucleotide sequence: TGTGCCAGTAGTATAAGAGGCGGCAGCACAGATACGCAGTATTTT. The V gene is TRBV19, the J gene TRBJ2-3; D gene ambiguous. This CDR3 has 15 amino acids. CDR1 is LNHDA and CDR2 is SQIVND in the germline V gene (reference sequence). Trimming took 2 bases from V and 0 from J, leaving 9 bases between them. The full variable domain, rest sourced from reference TRBV19 and TRBJ2-3, is DGGITQSPKYLFRKEGQNVTLSCEQNLNHDAMYWYRQDPGQGLRLIYYSQIVNDFQKGDIAEGYSVSREKKESFPLTVTSAQKNPTAFYLCASSIRGGSTDTQYFGPGTRLTVL.

The rearrangement joins TRBV2 to TRBJ2-7; the match to TRBD1 covers 8 bases. The CDR3 covers 14 residues. V lost 6 bases and J lost 1; bases outside the gene matches: 5. From germline, CDR1 is SNHLY and CDR2 FYNNEI. The CDR3 spells CASRRGTGSYEQYF. The CDR3 DNA sequence: TGTGCCAGCAGAAGGGGGACAGGTTCCTACGAGCAGTACTTC.

The chain combines TRBV11-2 with TRBJ2-7; D might be TRBD1 (6 bases). This CDR3 has 16 amino acids. V dropped 5 bases and J dropped 3 bases, with 20 bases sitting between them. CDR1 is SGHAT and CDR2 is FQNNGV in the germline V gene. The CDR3 DNA reads as TGTGCCAGCAGCCCAATCCCCAGGGGCGCTTTCTACGAGCAGTACTTC. It yields the protein CASSPIPRGAFYEQYF.

About this clone itself: A far larger clone is a single base away, which makes a read error likely. The chain carries TRBV30 and TRBJ2-5; no definite D call. V dropped 3 bases and J dropped 0 bases, with 11 bases sitting between them. Germline V gene sequence: CDR1 GTSNPN, CDR2 SVGIG (reference sequence). The CDR3 runs to 14 residues. The CDR3, as DNA: TGTGCCTGGAGGAGGCTCCTGCACCAAGAGACCCAGTACTTC. It translates to CAWRRLLHQETQYF.

This clone has just one count. The chain combines TRBV29-1 with TRBJ2-7; D gene unclear. The CDR3 contains 12 residues. V lost 5 bases, J lost 0 bases, and 8 bases lay in between. Germline V gene sequence: CDR1 SQVTM, CDR2 ANQGSEA. Here the CDR3 reads CSVRQSSYEQYF. Here the CDR3 DNA reads TGCAGCGTTCGGCAGAGCTCCTACGAGCAGTACTTC.

The gene calls are TRBV7-6 and TRBJ2-7; tentative D call: TRBD1 (6 bases). This CDR3 has 15 amino acids. Germline assignment: CDR1 SGHVS and CDR2 FNYEAQ. Deletions cut 1 base from V and 0 bases from J, with 10 bases between. CDR3 nucleotides: TGTGCCAGCAGCTTAGGGACAGCTACCTCCTACGAGCAGTACTTC. Residues: CASSLGTATSYEQYF.

This clone came up a few times. The chain couples TRBV5-6 to TRBJ2-3; 9 positions agree with TRBD2. The CDR3 is 16 amino acids. Unmatched junction bases numbered 4, after V lost 0 bases and J lost 2 bases. Per the germline V gene, CDR1 is SGHDT and CDR2 is YYEEEE. The CDR3 sequence: CASSLVAGEHTDTQYF. The CDR3 region has the DNA TGTGCCAGCAGCTTGGTAGCGGGAGAGCACACAGATACGCAGTATTTT. The full variable domain, completed using reference TRBV5-6 and TRBJ2-3, is DAGVTQSPTHLIKTRGQQVTLRCSPKSGHDTVSWYQQALGQGPQFIFQYYEEEERQRGNFPDRFSGHQFPNYSSELNVNALLLGDSALYLCASSLVAGEHTDTQYFGPGTRLTVL.

The chain couples TRBV5-8 to TRBJ2-7, with D unclear. V was trimmed by 3 bases and J by 4 bases, leaving 14 bases between them. The germline gives CDR1 SGHTS, CDR2 YDEGEE. The CDR3 is 14 amino acids. The CDR3 DNA reads TGTGCCAGCAGCTACAGACCGACCATTTACGAGCAGTACTTC. Amino acid sequence: CASSYRPTIYEQYF.

V usage is TRBV2 and J usage is TRBJ2-1, with a possible D match to TRBD1 (7 bases). The CDR3 extends over 11 amino acids. CDR1 SNHLY and CDR2 FYNNEI come from the germline V gene. Trimming shortened V by 5 bases and J by 12 bases, and 11 bases separated the two germline ends. In DNA form, the CDR3 reads TGTGCCAGCAGTCCCCAGGGGGGGCAGTTCTTC. Protein product: CASSPQGGQFF.

The chain carries TRBV6-6 and TRBJ1-1; possible D gene TRBD1, 5 bases. CDR1 and CDR2 (germline): MNHNY, SVGAGI (reference sequence). This CDR3 spans 15 amino acids. Trimming removed 0 bases from V and 5 bases from J, with 13 bases in between. CDR3 sequence reads: CASSYSSRVNTEAFF. CDR3 DNA: TGTGCCAGCAGTTACTCGTCCAGGGTTAATACTGAAGCTTTCTTT.

The chain joins TRBV30 to TRBJ1-5, with TRBD1 as a possible D gene (6 bases). This CDR3 comprises 13 residues. The germline V gene encodes CDR1 GTSNPN and CDR2 SVGIG (reference sequence). Trimming stripped 4 bases from V and 7 bases from J, with 14 bases between. CDR3 protein: CAWTGTRGQPQHF. In DNA form, the CDR3 reads TGTGCCTGGACCGGGACACGGGGACAGCCCCAGCATTTT.

As concerns this clone: Different DNA sequences within this sample yield the same CDR3. The chain combines TRBV28 with TRBJ2-6; D uncertain. V gave up 2 bases and J gave up 2 bases, with 7 bases separating them. The CDR3 extends over 15 amino acids. Per the germline V gene, CDR1 is MDHEN and CDR2 is SYDVKM. In DNA form, the CDR3 reads TGTGCCAGCAGTTTACTAGGGACTGGGGCCAACGTCCTGACTTTC. It specifies CASSLLGTGANVLTF.

The chain has TRBV2 and TRBJ1-5; possible D gene TRBD1, 6 bases. This CDR3 is built from 13 residues. Germline-derived CDR1 and CDR2 are SNHLY and FYNNEI. Deletions cut 5 bases from V and 7 bases from J, with 12 bases between. CDR3 nucleotide sequence: TGTGCCAGCAGTTACAGGGCCGGGCAGCCCCAGCATTTT. It specifies CASSYRAGQPQHF.

This clone was detected only a few times. The sample holds other DNA sequences that translate to the same CDR3. This chain connects TRBV28 to TRBJ1-6, with TRBD1 as a possible D gene (5 bases). The CDR3 has 15 amino acids. CDR1 and CDR2 from the germline V gene are MDHEN and SYDVKM. Deletions cut 6 bases from V and 5 bases from J, with 14 bases between. CDR3 region: CASSPIDRDNSPLHF. The CDR3 DNA reads TGTGCCAGCAGCCCTATCGACAGAGATAATTCACCCCTCCACTTT. Drawing the rest from reference TRBV28 and TRBJ1-6, the complete variable domain is DVKVTQSSRYLVKRTGEKVFLECVQDMDHENMFWYRQDPGLGLRLIYFSYDVKMKEKGDIPEGYSVSREKKERFSLILESASTNQTSMYLCASSPIDRDNSPLHFGNGTRLTVT.

The chain uses TRBV5-4 and TRBJ2-1; 16 bases agree with TRBD2. Germline CDR1 is SGHNT and CDR2 is YYREEE (reference sequence). This CDR3 comprises 17 residues. J gave up 6 bases and V 2 bases, and 5 bases lay outside the gene matches. The CDR3 is CASSLPGLAGGPNEQFF. Written as DNA, the CDR3 is TGTGCCAGCAGCTTACCGGGACTAGCGGGAGGGCCCAATGAGCAGTTCTTC.

Concerning this clone itself: This likely reflects a read error, since a far larger clone is one base away. The genes are TRBV12-5 and TRBJ2-1; 8 bases fit TRBD1. The germline V gene encodes CDR1 LGHNT and CDR2 FRNRAP. The V and J ends lost 7 bases and 6 bases, in that order; junction bases with no gene match: 5. The CDR3 is 13 amino acids. The CDR3 loop reads CASVLDRANEQFF. The CDR3 nucleotides read TGTGCTAGTGTCCTGGACAGGGCCAATGAGCAGTTCTTC.

The V call is TRBV7-6, the J call TRBJ1-4; D is undetermined. The CDR3 consists of 14 residues. Germline V CDR1 and CDR2: SGHVS, FNYEAQ. V gave up 5 bases and J gave up 8 bases, with 15 bases separating them. The CDR3 DNA is TGTGCCAGCAGCGGCAGAGTTCTAGGAGAAAAACTGTTTTTT. It specifies CASSGRVLGEKLFF.

The chain combines TRBV5-1 with TRBJ1-1; D is ambiguous. This CDR3 has 14 amino acids. V lost 4 bases and J 1 base, leaving 11 bases between the germline ends. From germline, CDR1 is SGHRS and CDR2 YFSETQ. The CDR3 sequence is CASSMDGENTEAFF. CDR3 DNA sequence: TGCGCCAGCAGCATGGACGGGGAGAACACTGAAGCTTTCTTT.

As concerns this clone: Being one base from a much bigger clone, this may be a read error. The chain is built from TRBV29-1 and TRBJ1-4; a weak D match, TRBD1 (6 bases). CDR3 length equals 14 residues. CDR1 is SQVTM and CDR2 is ANQGSEA in the germline V gene. CDR3 DNA: TGCAGCGTTGCGGACAGTGCAACTAATGGAAAACTGTTTTTT. It encodes CSVADSATNGKLFF.

The chain has TRBV5-1 and TRBJ2-3; 8 bases align to TRBD2. This CDR3 has 17 residues. J gave up 0 bases and V 0 bases, and 6 bases lay outside the gene matches. Germline V gene data show CDR1 as SGHRS and CDR2 as YFSETQ. The CDR3 DNA follows: TGCGCCAGCAGCTTGGTCACTAGCGGACTTAGCACAGATACGCAGTATTTT. Translating it yields CASSLVTSGLSTDTQYF. The whole variable domain, remainder taken from reference TRBV5-1 and TRBJ2-3, is KAGVTQTPRYLIKTRGQQVTLSCSPISGHRSVSWYQQTPGQGLQFLFEYFSETQRNKGNFPGRFSGRQFSNSRSEMNVSTLELGDSALYLCASSLVTSGLSTDTQYFGPGTRLTVL.

This clone showed up many times. V gene TRBV4-2 combines with J gene TRBJ2-7; D gene unclear. Trimming cost V 4 bases and J 0 bases, with 13 bases left between them. This CDR3 has 15 amino acids. Germline V lookup: CDR1 LGHNA, CDR2 YNFKEQ. CDR3 bases: TGTGCCAGCAGCCGAAGCGAGTCCTCCTCCTACGAGCAGTACTTC. This codes for CASSRSESSSYEQYF.

This chain connects TRBV5-5 to TRBJ1-2; D may be TRBD1 (6 bases). CDR3 length equals 18 residues. V shed 5 bases and J shed 4 bases, with 27 bases lying between them. CDR1 SGHKS and CDR2 YYEKEE come from the germline V gene (reference sequence). The CDR3 bases are TGTGCCAGCAGATACGCCGGACAGCTTTATACCGGTGGCTATGGCTACACCTTC. This codes for CASRYAGQLYTGGYGYTF.

The CDR3 DNA reads as TGTGCCAGCCGGGGACAGGGGGCTGACGAGCAGTACTTC. This codes for CASRGQGADEQYF. V gene TRBV28 combines with J gene TRBJ2-7; 12 nucleotides align to TRBD1. CDR3 length equals 13 residues. Germline V gives CDR1 MDHEN, CDR2 SYDVKM. Losses at the gene ends were 8 bases for V and 5 bases for J; bases not matched to a gene: 4.

In this sample, this clone turned up a few times. V and J are TRBV30 and TRBJ1-5, with D possibly TRBD1 on 6 matching bases. The CDR3 length is 13 residues. Germline V CDR1 and CDR2: GTSNPN, SVGIG (reference sequence). The ends were cut back, 4 bases at V and 3 bases at J, with 10 bases in the middle. The CDR3 reads CAWTRGDNQPQHF. CDR3 DNA sequence: TGTGCCTGGACTAGGGGGGACAATCAGCCCCAGCATTTT.

The genes are TRBV9 and TRBJ2-5; no reliable D call. Trimming left V 0 bases short and J 2 bases short, with 14 bases between. The CDR3 contains 16 residues. Germline CDR1 SGDLS, CDR2 YYNGEE. The CDR3 nucleotides are TGTGCCAGCAGCGTAGGAATCGGTCTTTCACAAGAGACCCAGTACTTC. Amino acid sequence: CASSVGIGLSQETQYF.

This chain connects TRBV18 to TRBJ2-1; D gene uncertain. The V and J ends lost 0 bases and 3 bases respectively, with 12 bases between them. CDR1 and CDR2 from the germline V gene are KGHSH and LQKENI. The CDR3 totals 16 residues. For the CDR3, the DNA is TGTGCCAGCTCACCACCGTCACGTAAAGACTACAATGAGCAGTTCTTC. It yields the protein CASSPPSRKDYNEQFF.